This T cell receptor (beta chain) stems from a study of regulatory T cells in long-lasting Graves disease. There are many counts of this clonotype. Time point described: newly diagnosed GD, antithyroid drugs for less than 3 months. Extracted RNA from PBMCs served as the source of the TCR library. Germline assignment: CDR1 SGHTA and CDR2 FQGTGA. Trimming left V 2 bases short and J 9 bases short, with 14 bases between. The CDR3 contains 14 residues. To make TCR beta libraries, researchers used iRepertoire HTBI primers and Arm-PCR of CDR3 regions. TCRdb ran MiXCR on the multiplex PCR reads and lists one entry per CDR3 protein. The table records hundreds of thousands of distinct CDR3 sequences, about 16% of them present only once. These records were also assigned to another study, of T cells in Graves' hyperthyroidism and ophthalmopathy.

This specimen consisted of peripheral blood mononuclear cells (PBMCs), obtained at new diagnosis, from a patient treated with antithyroid drugs. This chain joins TRBV7-3 and TRBJ2-1, with D perhaps TRBD2 (6 bases). This receptor was taken from a woman aged 25 to 39 with Graves disease. CDR3 coding DNA: TGTGCCAGCAGCTTAGGGGGACTCCGGGGTGAGCAGTTCTTC. Protein product: CASSLGGLRGEQFF. Filled out from reference TRBV7-3 and TRBJ2-1, the complete variable domain reads GAGVSQTPSNKVTEKGKYVELRCDPISGHTALYWYRQSLGQGPEFLIYFQGTGAADDSGLPNDRFFAVRPEGSVSTLKIQRTERGDSAVYLCASSLGGLRGEQFFGPGTRLTVL.